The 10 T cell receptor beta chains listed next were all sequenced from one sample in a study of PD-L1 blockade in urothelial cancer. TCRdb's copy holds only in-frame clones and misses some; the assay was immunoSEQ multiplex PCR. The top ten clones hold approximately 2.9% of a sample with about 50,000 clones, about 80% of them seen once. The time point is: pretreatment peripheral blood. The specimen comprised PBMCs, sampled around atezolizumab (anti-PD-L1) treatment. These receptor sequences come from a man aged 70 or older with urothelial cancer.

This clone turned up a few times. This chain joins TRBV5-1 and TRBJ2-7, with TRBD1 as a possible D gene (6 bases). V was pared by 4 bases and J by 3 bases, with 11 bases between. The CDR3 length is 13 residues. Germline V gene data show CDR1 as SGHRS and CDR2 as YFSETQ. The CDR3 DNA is TGCGCCAGCAGCCAAGGGACATACTACGAGCAGTACTTC. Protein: CASSQGTYYEQYF.

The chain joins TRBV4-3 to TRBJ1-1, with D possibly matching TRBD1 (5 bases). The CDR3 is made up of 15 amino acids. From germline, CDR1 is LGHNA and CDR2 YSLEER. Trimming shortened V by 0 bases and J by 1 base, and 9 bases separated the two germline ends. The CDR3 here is CASSQDGAGNTEAFF. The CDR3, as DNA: TGCGCCAGCAGCCAAGATGGGGCCGGGAACACTGAAGCTTTCTTT.

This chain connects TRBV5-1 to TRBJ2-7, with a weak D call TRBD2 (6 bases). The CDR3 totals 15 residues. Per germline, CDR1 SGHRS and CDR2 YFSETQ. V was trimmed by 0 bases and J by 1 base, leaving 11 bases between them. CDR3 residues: CASSLVGRGSYEQYF. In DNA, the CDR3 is TGCGCCAGCAGCTTGGTCGGGAGAGGGTCCTACGAGCAGTACTTC.

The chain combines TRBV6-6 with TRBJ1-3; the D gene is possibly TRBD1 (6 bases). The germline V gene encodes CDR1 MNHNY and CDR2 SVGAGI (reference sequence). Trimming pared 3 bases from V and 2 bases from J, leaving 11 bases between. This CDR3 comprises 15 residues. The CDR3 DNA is TGTGCCAGCAGTTATTTTAACAGGGCTGGAAACACCATATATTTT. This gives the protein CASSYFNRAGNTIYF.

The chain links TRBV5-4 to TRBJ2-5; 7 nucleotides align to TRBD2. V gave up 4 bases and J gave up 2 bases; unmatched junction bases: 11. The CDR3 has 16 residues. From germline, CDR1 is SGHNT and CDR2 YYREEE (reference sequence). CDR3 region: CASSPAVRAGQETQYF. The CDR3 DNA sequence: TGTGCCAGCAGCCCGGCAGTTAGAGCGGGGCAAGAGACCCAGTACTTC. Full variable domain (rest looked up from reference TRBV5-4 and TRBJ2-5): ETGVTQSPTHLIKTRGQQVTLRCSSQSGHNTVSWYQQALGQGPQFIFQYYREEENGRGNFPPRFSGLQFPNYSSELNVNALELDDSALYLCASSPAVRAGQETQYFGPGTRLLVL.

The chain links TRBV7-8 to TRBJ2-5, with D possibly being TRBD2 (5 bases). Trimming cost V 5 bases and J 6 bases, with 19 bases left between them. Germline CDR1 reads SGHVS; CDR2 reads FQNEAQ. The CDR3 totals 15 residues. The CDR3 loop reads CASSGRAQFVQTQYF. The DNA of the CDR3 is TGTGCCAGCAGCGGGCGGGCTCAGTTTGTACAGACCCAGTACTTC.

CDR3 nucleotide sequence: TGTGCCAGCAGCTTGTCGACAGGGGTTTGGGTAAACTATGGCTACACCTTC. Its translation: CASSLSTGVWVNYGYTF. V usage is TRBV5-5 and J usage is TRBJ1-2; 8 bases agree with TRBD1. This CDR3 has 17 amino acids. V lost 1 base and J lost 2; bases outside the gene matches: 10. Looked up from germline, CDR1 is SGHKS and CDR2 is YYEKEE (reference sequence).

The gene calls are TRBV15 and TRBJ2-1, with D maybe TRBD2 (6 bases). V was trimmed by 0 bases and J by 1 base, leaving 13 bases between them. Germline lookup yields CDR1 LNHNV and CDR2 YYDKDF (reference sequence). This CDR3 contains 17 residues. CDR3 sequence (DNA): TGTGCCACCAGCAGAGATTATGGGACTGGTTCCTACAATGAGCAGTTCTTC. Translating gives CATSRDYGTGSYNEQFF.

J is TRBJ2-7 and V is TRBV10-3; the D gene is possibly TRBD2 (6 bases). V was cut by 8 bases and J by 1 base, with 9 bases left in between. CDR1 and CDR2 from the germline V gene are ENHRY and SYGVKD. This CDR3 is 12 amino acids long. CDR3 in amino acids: CAIGGTSYEQYF. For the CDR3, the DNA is TGTGCCATCGGCGGGACTTCCTACGAGCAGTACTTC.

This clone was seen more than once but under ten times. CDR3 bases: TGTGCCAGCAGCTTAGGATTCAGGGGTAGGACTGAAGCTTTCTTT. Amino acids: CASSLGFRGRTEAFF. The J gene is TRBJ1-1, the V gene TRBV7-6, with D possibly TRBD1 on 6 matching bases. Trimming took 1 base from V and 5 from J, leaving 14 bases between them. The germline V gene has CDR1 SGHVS and CDR2 FNYEAQ. The CDR3 loop spans 15 amino acids.